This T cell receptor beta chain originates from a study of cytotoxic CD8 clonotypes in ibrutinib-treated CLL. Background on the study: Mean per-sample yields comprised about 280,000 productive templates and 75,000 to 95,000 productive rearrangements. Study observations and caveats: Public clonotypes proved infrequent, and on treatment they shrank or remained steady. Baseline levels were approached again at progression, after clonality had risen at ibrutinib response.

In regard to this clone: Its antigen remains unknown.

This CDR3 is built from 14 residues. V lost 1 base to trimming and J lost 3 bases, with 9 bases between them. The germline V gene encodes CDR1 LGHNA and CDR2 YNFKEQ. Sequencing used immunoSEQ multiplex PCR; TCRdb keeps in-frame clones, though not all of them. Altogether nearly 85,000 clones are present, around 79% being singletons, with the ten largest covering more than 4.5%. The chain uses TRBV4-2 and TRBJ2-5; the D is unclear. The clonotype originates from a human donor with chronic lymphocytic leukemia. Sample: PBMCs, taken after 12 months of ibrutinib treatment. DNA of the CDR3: TGTGCCAGCAGCCAAGGGGTTACAAAAGAGACCCAGTACTTC. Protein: CASSQGVTKETQYF.